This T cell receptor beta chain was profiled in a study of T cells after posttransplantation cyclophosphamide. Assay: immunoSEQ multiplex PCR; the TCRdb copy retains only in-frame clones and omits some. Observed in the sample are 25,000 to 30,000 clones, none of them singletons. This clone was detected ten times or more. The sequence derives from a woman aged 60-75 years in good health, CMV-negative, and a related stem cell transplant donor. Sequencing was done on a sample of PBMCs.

The DNA for the CDR3 is TGTGCCAGTAGTTATAGCGGAACCGCCTACGAGCAGTACTTC. Encoded protein: CASSYSGTAYEQYF. The chain recombines TRBV19 with TRBJ2-7, with D possibly matching TRBD2 (6 bases). This CDR3 is 14 amino acids long. Germline CDR1 is LNHDA and CDR2 is SQIVND (reference sequence). V was trimmed by 5 bases and J by 2 bases, leaving 13 bases between them. Filled out from reference TRBV19 and TRBJ2-7, the complete variable domain reads DGGITQSPKYLFRKEGQNVTLSCEQNLNHDAMYWYRQDPGQGLRLIYYSQIVNDFQKGDIAEGYSVSREKKESFPLTVTSAQKNPTAFYLCASSYSGTAYEQYFGPGTRLTVT.